The 20 T cell receptor beta chains below all came from one sample that was sequenced in a study of T cell responses to AZD1222 COVID-19 vaccine. The repertoire was sequenced with immunoSEQ multiplex PCR; TCRdb's copy has only in-frame clones and lacks some. Found here are around 130,000 clones, around 91% of them singletons; the top ten hold around 1.7%. The sample in question was peripheral blood, obtained on day 0 of AZD1222 vaccination. The receptors come from an adult in good health.

The chain couples TRBV18 to TRBJ2-4, with TRBD1 matching over 10 bases. The CDR3 runs to 15 residues. Unmatched junction bases numbered 13, after V lost 4 bases and J lost 13 bases. Looked up from germline, CDR1 is KGHSH and CDR2 is LQKENI. The CDR3, as DNA: TGTGCCAGCTCACTAAGTCCGGGACAGGGGAAAAGACAGTACTTC. Amino acids: CASSLSPGQGKRQYF.

The rearrangement joins TRBV3-1 (or the pseudogene TRBV3-2) to TRBJ1-3; D gene ambiguous. Trimming removed 6 bases at V and 2 bases at J, with 8 bases between. The CDR3 contains 13 residues. Germline values: CDR1 LGHDT, CDR2 YNNKEL (reference sequence). CDR3 sequence reads: CASRAYTGNTIYF. The CDR3 region has the DNA TGTGCCAGCAGGGCCTATACTGGAAACACCATATATTTT.

V gene TRBV6-5 combines with J gene TRBJ2-7, with 8 nucleotides matching TRBD2. The germline CDR1 and CDR2 sequences are MNHEY and SVGAGI. V lost 6 bases to trimming and J lost 2 bases; unmatched junction nucleotides: 9. CDR3 length: 15 residues. CDR3 coding DNA: TGTGCCAGCAGCCTGACTAGCGTTGTCGCCTACGAGCAGTACTTC. Residues: CASSLTSVVAYEQYF.

V is TRBV19 and J is TRBJ1-2; 12 positions match TRBD1. This CDR3 contains 14 residues. Germline V gene data show CDR1 as LNHDA and CDR2 as SQIVND (reference sequence). J gave up 5 bases and V 5 bases, and 3 bases lay outside the gene matches. The CDR3 spells CASSGTGGAYGYTF. DNA of the CDR3: TGTGCCAGTAGTGGGACAGGGGGCGCATATGGCTACACCTTC.

The chain carries TRBV3-1 (or the pseudogene TRBV3-2) and TRBJ1-2; possible D gene TRBD1, 5 bases. Germline V lookup: CDR1 LGHDT, CDR2 YNNKEL (reference sequence). The CDR3 is 16 residues long. Trimming removed 4 bases at V and 7 bases at J, with 22 bases between. The CDR3: CASSPTFQGPRSGYTF. The CDR3, as DNA: TGTGCCAGCAGCCCCACCTTCCAGGGACCAAGGAGTGGCTACACCTTC.

This chain joins TRBV6-5 and TRBJ1-5; TRBD1 aligns across 9 bases. With 6 bases clipped from V and 7 bases from J, the junction kept 4 bases outside the gene matches. CDR1 is MNHEY, CDR2 SVGAGI, per germline. This CDR3 has 13 residues. The chain's CDR3 is CASRGQGYQPQHF. The CDR3 bases are TGTGCCAGCAGGGGACAGGGATACCAGCCCCAGCATTTT.

This clone was detected a few times. The same CDR3 is also encoded by other DNA sequences in this sample. The chain couples TRBV7-9 to TRBJ2-1; D might be TRBD1 (6 bases). Trimming stripped 5 bases from V and 8 bases from J, with 16 bases between. CDR1 and CDR2 (germline): SEHNR, FQNEAQ (reference sequence). The CDR3 loop spans 14 amino acids. CDR3 residues: CASSLGRGSDEQFF. CDR3 bases: TGTGCCAGCAGCCTAGGCAGGGGTAGCGATGAGCAGTTCTTC.

The chain has TRBV19 and TRBJ2-6; 9 positions agree with TRBD1. CDR1 and CDR2 from the germline V gene are LNHDA and SQIVND (reference sequence). The CDR3 is made up of 16 amino acids. V lost 6 bases to trimming and J lost 2 bases; unmatched junction nucleotides: 5. CDR3 region: CASSRQGVAGANVLTF. CDR3 nucleotides: TGTGCCAGTAGCCGACAGGGGGTGGCTGGGGCCAACGTCCTGACTTTC.

V and J are TRBV28 and TRBJ2-3; TRBD2 might be the D (6 bases). V shed 6 bases and J shed 0 bases, with 10 bases lying between them. The CDR3 is 14 amino acids. Germline loops: CDR1 MDHEN, CDR2 SYDVKM. For the CDR3, the DNA is TGTGCCAGCAGCACCGGGACTAGCACAGATACGCAGTATTTT. Amino acids: CASSTGTSTDTQYF.

This sequence joins TRBV3-1 (or the pseudogene TRBV3-2) and TRBJ2-2; D could derive from TRBD1 or TRBD2 (6 bases each). The V end was cut by 2 bases, the J end by 10 bases, with 17 bases between. In germline, CDR1 is LGHDT, CDR2 YNNKEL (reference sequence). This CDR3 is 15 amino acids long. The chain's CDR3 is CASSQLGGLAQELFF. The CDR3, as DNA: TGTGCCAGCAGCCAATTGGGGGGCCTGGCTCAGGAGCTGTTTTTT.

Only one count was recorded for this clone. The chain couples TRBV4-1 to TRBJ1-5; the D is unclear. Germline V lookup: CDR1 MGHRA, CDR2 YSYEKL. The germline V and J ends were trimmed by 2 bases and 1 base, with 12 bases remaining between them. The CDR3 covers 16 residues. CDR3 region: CASSQREGYSNQPQHF. CDR3 sequence (DNA): TGCGCCAGCAGCCAACGGGAAGGGTACAGCAATCAGCCCCAGCATTTT.

The gene calls are TRBV30 and TRBJ2-7, with D perhaps given as TRBD1 or TRBD2 (5 bases each). CDR1 and CDR2 from the germline V gene are GTSNPN and SVGIG (reference sequence). The V and J ends lost 2 bases and 4 bases respectively, with 18 bases between them. There are 15 residues in the CDR3. The CDR3 loop is CAWSSLAGWRYEQYF. In nucleotides, the CDR3 is TGTGCCTGGAGTTCCCTTGCAGGGTGGAGGTACGAGCAGTACTTC.

This clone came up a few times. This chain joins TRBV5-4 and TRBJ1-2; D is undetermined. Trimming took off 4 bases at V and 8 bases at J, with 18 bases between the two ends. Germline V gene data show CDR1 as SGHNT and CDR2 as YYREEE (reference sequence). This CDR3 is built from 14 residues. CDR3 bases: TGTGCCAGCAGCCTGACTACGAAGCCAAAGGGCTACACCTTC. It translates to CASSLTTKPKGYTF.

In DNA form, the CDR3 reads TGCGCCAGCAGCTTGTCGTCAGGGGATGGCTACACCTTC. Protein sequence: CASSLSSGDGYTF. The chain employs TRBV5-1 and TRBJ1-2; D is possibly TRBD1 (6 bases). This CDR3 is built from 13 residues. Germline assignment: CDR1 SGHRS and CDR2 YFSETQ. V was trimmed by 1 base and J by 6 bases, leaving 10 bases between them. Combining the CDR3 with reference TRBV5-1 and TRBJ1-2 gives the whole variable domain KAGVTQTPRYLIKTRGQQVTLSCSPISGHRSVSWYQQTPGQGLQFLFEYFSETQRNKGNFPGRFSGRQFSNSRSEMNVSTLELGDSALYLCASSLSSGDGYTFGSGTRLTVV.

V gene TRBV19 combines with J gene TRBJ1-4, with TRBD1 identical over 10 bases. The CDR3 has 16 amino acids. CDR1 and CDR2 (germline): LNHDA, SQIVND (reference sequence). J lost 10 bases, V lost 8 bases, and 16 bases had no gene match. The DNA of the CDR3 is TGTGCCAGTTCCGGGACAGGGGTTTTCGGAGAAGCAAAACTGTTTTTT. Amino acid sequence: CASSGTGVFGEAKLFF.

The chain employs TRBV7-9 and TRBJ2-7, with D perhaps assigned TRBD1 or TRBD2 (5 bases each). The germline V and J ends were trimmed by 10 bases and 7 bases, with 20 bases remaining between them. The germline V gene encodes CDR1 SEHNR and CDR2 FQNEAQ (reference sequence). This CDR3 region has 13 residues. The CDR3 DNA is TGTGCCACTTGGGAGCAGGGTGGGGGAGAGCAGTACTTC. This sequence encodes CATWEQGGGEQYF.

The chain carries TRBV21-1 and TRBJ2-4; TRBD1, the table's D call, was not compared with the DNA. TRBV21-1 is recorded as a pseudogene. This CDR3 has 17 amino acids. CDR3 in DNA: TGTGCCAGCAGCAAAGGGGGGCTGGTCTATACCAAAAACATTCAGTACTTC. It translates to CASSKGGLVYTKNIQYF.

The rearrangement joins TRBV5-4 to TRBJ2-5, with 7 bases that match TRBD1. The germline V gene has CDR1 SGHNT and CDR2 YYREEE (reference sequence). This CDR3 is 14 amino acids long. The V and J ends lost 3 bases and 5 bases, in that order; junction bases with no gene match: 7. CDR3 loop: CASSSKGAMETQYF. CDR3 DNA: TGTGCCAGCAGCTCCAAGGGGGCGATGGAGACCCAGTACTTC.

This CDR3 is CASSVGLQANEKLFF. In nucleotides, the CDR3 is TGTGCCAGCAGCGTAGGGCTTCAGGCTAATGAAAAACTGTTTTTT. The chain couples TRBV9 to TRBJ1-4; D remains ambiguous. Germline V gives CDR1 SGDLS, CDR2 YYNGEE. Between the trimmed V and J ends, which lost 0 bases and 3 bases, there was a span of 9 bases. This CDR3 region has 15 residues. Filled out from reference TRBV9 and TRBJ1-4, the complete variable domain reads DSGVTQTPKHLITATGQRVTLRCSPRSGDLSVYWYQQSLDQGLQFLIQYYNGEERAKGNILERFSAQQFPDLHSELNLSSLELGDSALYFCASSVGLQANEKLFFGSGTQLSVL.

The count of this clone is one. The chain carries TRBV9 and TRBJ1-1; TRBD1 matches 7 bases. Germline V gene data show CDR1 as SGDLS and CDR2 as YYNGEE. Trimming removed 1 base from V and 11 bases from J; junction bases left unmatched: 11. This CDR3 is built from 14 residues. This CDR3 reads CASSVPQTGPGAFF. CDR3 DNA sequence: TGTGCCAGCAGCGTACCTCAGACAGGGCCTGGGGCTTTCTTT.